The 4 T cell receptor beta chains in this list originate from one sample, sequenced in a study of cytomegalovirus exposure and HLA in healthy donors. It was with 60 Vbeta and 13 Jbeta primers that the PCR ran. The repertoire was sequenced with immunoSEQ multiplex PCR; TCRdb's copy has only in-frame clones and lacks some. The repertoire holds roughly 190,000 clones, with just over 75% as singletons. The sequenced sample consisted of PBMCs. These receptors originate from a woman in her 30s in good health and CMV-seropositive.

CDR3 amino acids: CASSAITRGNTDTQYF. CDR3 nucleotide sequence: TGTGCCAGCAGTGCAATAACTAGAGGAAACACAGATACGCAGTATTTT. This rearrangement joins TRBV25-1 to TRBJ2-3; TRBD2 is a possible D gene (5 bases). CDR3 length equals 16 residues. The V and J ends lost 4 bases and 2 bases respectively, with 16 bases between them. CDR1 MGHDK and CDR2 SYGVNS come from the germline V gene.

The chain has TRBV27 and TRBJ1-4; D call uncertain. The V gene lost 5 bases and the J gene lost 6 bases, with 16 bases spanning the gap. There are 15 residues in the CDR3. In germline, CDR1 is MNHEY, CDR2 SMNVEV (reference sequence). The CDR3 DNA is TGTGCCAGCAGTCCCCAATCGATCTACGATGAAAAACTGTTTTTT. Translating gives CASSPQSIYDEKLFF.

V gene TRBV28 combines with J gene TRBJ2-7, with 8 bases aligning to TRBD1. CDR3 size: 15 residues. CDR1 and CDR2 (germline): MDHEN, SYDVKM. Unmatched junction bases numbered 9, after V lost 5 bases and J lost 3 bases. The CDR3 reads CASSANGQGLYEQYF. CDR3 DNA sequence: TGTGCCAGCAGTGCGAACGGACAGGGCCTCTACGAGCAGTACTTC. Full variable domain (missing parts from reference TRBV28 and TRBJ2-7): DVKVTQSSRYLVKRTGEKVFLECVQDMDHENMFWYRQDPGLGLRLIYFSYDVKMKEKGDIPEGYSVSREKKERFSLILESASTNQTSMYLCASSANGQGLYEQYFGPGTRLTVT.

Concerning this clone itself: Other DNA sequences in this specimen translate into the identical CDR3. The chain employs TRBV30 and TRBJ2-3; no reliable D call. Germline V CDR1 and CDR2: GTSNPN, SVGIG (reference sequence). This CDR3 is 12 amino acids long. V was pared by 4 bases and J by 0 bases, with 5 bases between. CDR3 bases: TGTGCCTGGACTCCTAGCACAGATACGCAGTATTTT. Its protein product is CAWTPSTDTQYF. Full variable domain (remainder filled in from reference TRBV30 and TRBJ2-3): SQTIHQWPATLVQPVGSPLSLECTVEGTSNPNLYWYRQAAGRGLQLLFYSVGIGQISSEVPQNLSASRPQDRQFILSSKKLLLSDSGFYLCAWTPSTDTQYFGPGTRLTVL.